Included here is one T cell receptor (beta chain) sequence, with context. Its target is not known. Time point indicated: week 5, during vaccination. Vaccination comprised doses that each held 300 ug of mutant IDH1 20-mer peptide, plus topical imiquimod. TCRdb's copy holds only in-frame clones and misses some; the assay was immunoSEQ multiplex PCR. This table has about 28,000 clones, about 89% appearing once. This specimen belongs to a study of a mutant IDH1 vaccine in newly diagnosed glioma. Study-wide background: The patients were given eight vaccinations, one each in weeks 1, 3, 5, 7, 11, 15, 19 and 23. Patients' prior therapy spanned radiotherapy, temozolomide, or both; most underwent both. There were roughly 62% males and approximately 38% females among treated patients, whose mean age was roughly 40 years. Vaccinations were initiated 4-6 weeks following radiotherapy alone, or were given together with temozolomide cycles.

V was clipped by 2 bases and J by 4 bases, with 3 bases between them. The CDR3 is 11 amino acids. Per germline, CDR1 SGHDT and CDR2 YYEEEE. The chain recombines TRBV5-6 with TRBJ2-5; unclear D gene. This receptor was identified in a man between 18 and 29 years old with glioma. The specimen comprised PBMCs, sampled from a glioma patient whose treatment included an IDH1 peptide vaccine. The CDR3 DNA follows: TGTGCCAGCAGCTTTGGAGAGACCCAGTACTTC. Its translation is CASSFGETQYF.